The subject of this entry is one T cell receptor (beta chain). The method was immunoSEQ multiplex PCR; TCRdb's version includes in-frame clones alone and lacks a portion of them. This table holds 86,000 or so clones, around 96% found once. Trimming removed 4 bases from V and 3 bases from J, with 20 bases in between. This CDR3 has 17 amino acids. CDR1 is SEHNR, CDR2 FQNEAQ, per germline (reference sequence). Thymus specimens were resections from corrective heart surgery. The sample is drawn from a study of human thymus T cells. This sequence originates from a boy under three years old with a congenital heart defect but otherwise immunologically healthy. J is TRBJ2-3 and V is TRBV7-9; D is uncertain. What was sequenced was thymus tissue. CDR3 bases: TGTGCCAGCAGCTCCGGGCCCCCTAATGCAGGAACAGATACGCAGTATTTT. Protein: CASSSGPPNAGTDTQYF.